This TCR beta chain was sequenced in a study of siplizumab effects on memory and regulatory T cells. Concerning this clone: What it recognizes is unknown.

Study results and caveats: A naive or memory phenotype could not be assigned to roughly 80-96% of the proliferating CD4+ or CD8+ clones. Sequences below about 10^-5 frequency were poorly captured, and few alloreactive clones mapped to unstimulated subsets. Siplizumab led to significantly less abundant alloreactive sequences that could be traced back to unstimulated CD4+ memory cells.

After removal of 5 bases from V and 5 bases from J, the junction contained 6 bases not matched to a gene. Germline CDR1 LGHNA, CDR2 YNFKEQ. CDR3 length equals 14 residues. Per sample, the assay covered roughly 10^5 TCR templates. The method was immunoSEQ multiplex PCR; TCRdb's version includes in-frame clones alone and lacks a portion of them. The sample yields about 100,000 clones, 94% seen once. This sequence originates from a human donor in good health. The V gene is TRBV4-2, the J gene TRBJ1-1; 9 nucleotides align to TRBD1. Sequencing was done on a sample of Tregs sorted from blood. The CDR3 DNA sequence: TGTGCCAGCAGCGTACAGGGGGCGCGAACTGAAGCTTTCTTT. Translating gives CASSVQGARTEAFF.